The 21 T cell receptor beta chains in this list originate from one sample, sequenced in a study of CD8 T cells in Susac syndrome. RNA, at roughly 0.5 to 1 ug, was reverse transcribed with random hexamers. From the immunoSEQ multiplex PCR reads, TCRdb called clonotypes with MiXCR, one entry per CDR3 protein. Of fewer than 80,000 distinct CDR3 sequences listed, approximately 94% were seen once; the top ten hold about 0.48%. Sequenced material: CD8+ T cells from PBMCs. The receptors stem from a human donor with Susac syndrome.

The J gene is TRBJ1-2, the V gene TRBV9; tentatively, D is TRBD1 (6 bases). Germline CDR1 is SGDLS and CDR2 is YYNGEE. Trimming removed 5 bases from V and 5 bases from J, with 10 bases in between. The CDR3 length is 12 residues. The CDR3 loop reads CASRDRLYGYTF. In nucleotides, the CDR3 is TGTGCCAGCAGAGACAGGTTGTATGGCTACACCTTC.

This chain uses TRBV7-2 with TRBJ2-7; TRBD1 is a possible D gene (6 bases). V was clipped by 1 base and J by 0 bases, with 13 bases between them. CDR3 length equals 16 residues. CDR1 and CDR2 from the germline V gene are SGHTA and FQGNSA. The CDR3 nucleotides are TGTGCCAGCAGCTTAGAGGTGACAGGCGCCTCCTACGAGCAGTACTTC. It specifies CASSLEVTGASYEQYF.

The J gene is TRBJ1-6, the V gene TRBV27; D not resolved. CDR3 length: 15 residues. V gave up 8 bases and J gave up 4 bases, with 15 bases separating them. The V gene's germline CDR1 is MNHEY and CDR2 SMNVEV (reference sequence). CDR3 sequence reads: CASSPPPSYNSPLHF. CDR3 nucleotides: TGTGCCAGCTCCCCCCCGCCGTCATATAATTCACCCCTCCACTTT.

The chain has TRBV6-4 and TRBJ2-3; no definite D call. V lost 2 bases to trimming and J lost 0 bases, with 6 bases between them. Germline V gives CDR1 MRHNA, CDR2 SNTAGT. This CDR3 has 14 residues. CDR3 loop: CASSDDTSTDTQYF. The CDR3 region has the DNA TGTGCCAGCAGTGACGACACTAGCACAGATACGCAGTATTTT.

The rearrangement joins TRBV29-1 to TRBJ2-7, with a tentative D call TRBD1 (6 bases). Germline CDR1 is SQVTM and CDR2 is ANQGSEA. This CDR3 has 13 amino acids. Trimming removed 5 bases at V and 4 bases at J, with 15 bases between. CDR3 nucleotide sequence: TGCAGCGTTCAATTACAGGGAACATACGAGCAGTACTTC. Translation: CSVQLQGTYEQYF.

J is TRBJ2-1 and V is TRBV27, with a weak D call TRBD1 (5 bases). This CDR3 spans 15 amino acids. The V and J ends lost 2 bases and 4 bases respectively, with 12 bases between them. The germline gives CDR1 MNHEY, CDR2 SMNVEV (reference sequence). The CDR3 sequence is CASSLGRGHYNEQFF. The CDR3 DNA follows: TGTGCCAGCAGTTTAGGTAGGGGTCATTACAATGAGCAGTTCTTC.

The chain joins TRBV7-6 to TRBJ2-7; TRBD1 is a possible D gene (5 bases). CDR1 is SGHVS, CDR2 FNYEAQ, per germline. The CDR3 covers 14 residues. V lost 1 base and J 7 bases, leaving 14 bases between the germline ends. CDR3 DNA sequence: TGTGCCAGCAGCTTAGGCAGGGTCTTGGAGGAGCAGTACTTC. Protein sequence: CASSLGRVLEEQYF.

The CDR3 spells CASSLKDPGNTIYF. CDR3 DNA sequence: TGTGCCAGCAGCCTCAAGGACCCTGGAAACACCATATATTTT. The V gene is TRBV14, the J gene TRBJ1-3; D is unclear. Germline assignment: CDR1 SGHDN and CDR2 FVKESK. The V end lost 4 bases, the J end lost 2 bases, and 9 bases lay between the germline ends. The CDR3 covers 14 residues.

The rearrangement uses TRBV27 and TRBJ1-2; possible D gene TRBD1, 5 bases. V gave up 8 bases and J gave up 11 bases, with 21 bases separating them. CDR1 MNHEY and CDR2 SMNVEV come from the germline V gene (reference sequence). The CDR3 runs to 13 residues. This CDR3 reads CASWSRAAVGYTF. The CDR3 DNA follows: TGTGCCAGCTGGTCCAGGGCCGCGGTAGGATACACCTTC.

This rearrangement joins TRBV9 to TRBJ2-7; no definite D call. This CDR3 comprises 12 residues. CDR1 SGDLS and CDR2 YYNGEE come from the germline V gene. V dropped 5 bases and J dropped 7 bases, with 13 bases sitting between them. The DNA for the CDR3 is TGTGCCAGCAGTGCCACGGGCGTAGAGCAGTACTTC. This sequence encodes CASSATGVEQYF.

The table lists this clonotype with a few counts. CDR3: CASSPSGGAANEQFF. As DNA, the CDR3 is TGCGCCAGCAGCCCTAGCGGGGGGGCTGCCAATGAGCAGTTCTTC. The chain is built from TRBV5-1 and TRBJ2-1, with 12 bases aligning to TRBD2. Germline V gene sequence: CDR1 SGHRS, CDR2 YFSETQ. The V and J ends lost 4 bases and 6 bases, in that order; junction bases with no gene match: 5. This CDR3 is built from 15 residues. Full variable domain (outside the CDR3, taken from reference TRBV5-1 and TRBJ2-1): KAGVTQTPRYLIKTRGQQVTLSCSPISGHRSVSWYQQTPGQGLQFLFEYFSETQRNKGNFPGRFSGRQFSNSRSEMNVSTLELGDSALYLCASSPSGGAANEQFFGPGTRLTVL.

The chain carries TRBV27 and TRBJ2-2; TRBD1 might be the D (5 bases). CDR3 length: 14 residues. V was cut by 6 bases and J by 2 bases, with 10 bases left in between. In germline, CDR1 is MNHEY, CDR2 SMNVEV (reference sequence). CDR3 DNA: TGTGCCAGCAGACTCAGGGTTAACACCGGGGAGCTGTTTTTT. Its translation is CASRLRVNTGELFF.

The chain uses TRBV7-8 and TRBJ2-3; 7 bases are shared with TRBD2. The CDR3 length is 13 residues. J gave up 7 bases and V 7 bases, and 8 bases lay outside the gene matches. In germline, CDR1 is SGHVS, CDR2 FQNEAQ. The DNA of the CDR3 is TGTGCCAGCACCGGGACTATCAGTCATACGCAGTATTTT. It translates to CASTGTISHTQYF.

The chain recombines TRBV11-2 with TRBJ2-5; perhaps TRBD1 as D (6 bases). Between the trimmed V and J ends, which lost 1 base and 1 base, there was a span of 16 bases. Germline V gene lookup returns CDR1 SGHAT and CDR2 FQNNGV. This CDR3 region has 17 residues. In DNA form, the CDR3 reads TGTGCCAGCAGCTTAGGCCCCTCGGGACATATCCAAGAGACCCAGTACTTC. It translates to CASSLGPSGHIQETQYF.

The chain carries TRBV12-3 or TRBV12-4 and TRBJ2-1, with TRBD2 matching 7 bases. The V gene end was trimmed by 3 bases and the J gene end by 0 bases; junction bases not matched to a gene: 8. The CDR3 covers 17 residues. The CDR3 DNA follows: TGTGCCAGCAGTTTCCCCATCGCGGGGGACTCCTACAATGAGCAGTTCTTC. It translates to CASSFPIAGDSYNEQFF.

The V gene is TRBV9, the J gene TRBJ2-7, with TRBD1 matching over 9 bases. This CDR3 spans 14 amino acids. Germline loops: CDR1 SGDLS, CDR2 YYNGEE. The J segment lost 7 bases and the V segment lost 4 bases, leaving 9 bases of the junction unmatched. CDR3 region: CASSLDRGLGEQYF. The CDR3 nucleotides read TGTGCCAGCAGCCTGGACAGGGGCCTGGGGGAGCAGTACTTC. Full variable domain (missing parts from reference TRBV9 and TRBJ2-7): DSGVTQTPKHLITATGQRVTLRCSPRSGDLSVYWYQQSLDQGLQFLIQYYNGEERAKGNILERFSAQQFPDLHSELNLSSLELGDSALYFCASSLDRGLGEQYFGPGTRLTVT.

DNA for the CDR3: TGTGCCAGCAGCTTCGACCCGCATGAAGCTTTCTTT. Its translation is CASSFDPHEAFF. The V and J genes are TRBV7-9 and TRBJ1-1; D gene unclear. Germline loops: CDR1 SEHNR, CDR2 FQNEAQ (reference sequence). The V gene lost 3 bases and the J gene lost 7 bases, with 9 bases spanning the gap. The CDR3 is made up of 12 amino acids.

The CDR3: CASTGTEQETQYF. The DNA of the CDR3 is TGCGCCAGCACTGGGACCGAACAAGAGACCCAGTACTTC. The genes are TRBV4-1 and TRBJ2-5; D possibly matches TRBD1 or TRBD2 (5 bases each). The CDR3 extends over 13 amino acids. Between the trimmed V and J ends, which lost 7 bases and 2 bases, there was a span of 11 bases. The germline V gene has CDR1 MGHRA and CDR2 YSYEKL.

This clonotype was counted a few times. The rearrangement links TRBV12-3 or TRBV12-4 to TRBJ1-1; weak D call: TRBD1 (5 bases). The V end lost 6 bases, the J end lost 5 bases, and 7 bases lay between the germline ends. This CDR3 region has 11 residues. The CDR3 DNA sequence: TGTGCCAGCAGCCGGGGGACTGAAGCTTTCTTT. This sequence encodes CASSRGTEAFF.

This chain uses TRBV6-2 or TRBV6-3 with TRBJ2-3; D is undetermined. The CDR3 is 14 residues long. Trimming stripped 6 bases from V and 2 bases from J, with 12 bases between. Germline CDR1 reads MNHEY; CDR2 reads SVGEGT. The CDR3 coding sequence is TGTGCCAGCAGCCAACACATGTCCACAGATACGCAGTATTTT. The encoded protein is CASSQHMSTDTQYF.

This chain connects TRBV27 to TRBJ2-3; the match to TRBD2 covers 11 bases. The CDR3 runs 13 residues. Trimming cost V 7 bases and J 9 bases; bases outside gene matches: 6. Looked up from germline, CDR1 is MNHEY and CDR2 is SMNVEV (reference sequence). CDR3 sequence reads: CASKLAGGGTQYF. DNA of the CDR3: TGTGCCAGCAAGCTAGCGGGGGGAGGGACGCAGTATTTT.